Here is one T cell receptor beta chain with its context. Its antigen remains unknown. The sample originates from a study of T cell responses to AZD1222 COVID-19 vaccine. Study-wide findings and caveats: Dominant CD4 TCR responses targeted spike regions 160-218 and 743-854. Baseline testing showed seropositivity in only six AZD1222 recipients.

V gave up 1 base and J gave up 11 bases, with 14 bases separating them. Per germline, CDR1 LGHDT and CDR2 YNNKEL (reference sequence). The CDR3 spans 13 residues. Data came from immunoSEQ multiplex PCR; TCRdb stores just in-frame clones and leaves some out. Here the sample spans around 180,000 clones, about 94% being singletons. This chain connects TRBV3-1 (or the pseudogene TRBV3-2) to TRBJ1-1; D unclear. The specimen comprised peripheral blood, sampled on day 0 of AZD1222 vaccination. The receptor comes from an adult in good health. This chain's CDR3 is CASSQVPGARAFF. CDR3 bases: TGTGCCAGCAGCCAAGTCCCCGGTGCCCGGGCTTTCTTT.